This TCR beta chain was observed in a study of blood T cells in healthy people across ages. With a J-beta primer mix and a sample-barcoded 5' primer, a second PCR ran about 7 to 11 cycles. Each CDR3 protein gets one entry after TCRdb re-called the 5' RACE reads with MiXCR. The repertoire holds 700,000 to 900,000 distinct CDR3 sequences, with around half as singletons. This clonotype came up many times. This sequence originates from a man at least 80 years old in good health. Sample: blood.

Here the CDR3 reads CASSLSLGQYNEQFF. The CDR3 bases are TGTGCCAGCAGTTTGAGTCTGGGACAGTACAATGAGCAGTTCTTC. The chain is built from TRBV28 and TRBJ2-1; 7 bases fit TRBD1. V dropped 3 bases and J dropped 4; count of bases not matched to a gene: 6. Germline V gives CDR1 MDHEN, CDR2 SYDVKM. The CDR3 sequence is 15 residues long.